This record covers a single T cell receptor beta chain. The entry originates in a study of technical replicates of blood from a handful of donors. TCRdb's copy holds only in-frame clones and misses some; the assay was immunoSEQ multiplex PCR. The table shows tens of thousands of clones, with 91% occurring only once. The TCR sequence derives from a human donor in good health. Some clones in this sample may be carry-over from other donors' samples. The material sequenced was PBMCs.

The CDR3 DNA is TGTGCCATCAGTGACGAACTAGCGGGAGCCTACAATGAGCAGTTCTTC. This gives the protein CAISDELAGAYNEQFF. V is TRBV10-3 and J is TRBJ2-1; 11 nucleotides agree with TRBD2. This CDR3 comprises 16 residues. Unmatched junction bases numbered 3, after V lost 3 bases and J lost 2 bases. The germline CDR1 and CDR2 sequences are ENHRY and SYGVKD.